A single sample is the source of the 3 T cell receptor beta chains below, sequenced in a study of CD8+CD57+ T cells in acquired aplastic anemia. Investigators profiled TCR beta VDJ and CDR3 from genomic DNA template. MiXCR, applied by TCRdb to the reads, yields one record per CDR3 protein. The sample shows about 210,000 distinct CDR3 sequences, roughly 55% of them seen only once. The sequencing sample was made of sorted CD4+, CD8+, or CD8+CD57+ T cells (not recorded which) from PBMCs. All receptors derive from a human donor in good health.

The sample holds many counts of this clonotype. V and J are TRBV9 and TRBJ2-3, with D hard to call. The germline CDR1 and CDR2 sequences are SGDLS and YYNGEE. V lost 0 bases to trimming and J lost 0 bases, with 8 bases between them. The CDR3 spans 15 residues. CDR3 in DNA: TGTGCCAGCAGCGTAGCCAGGTCAAGCACAGATACGCAGTATTTT. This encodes CASSVARSSTDTQYF.

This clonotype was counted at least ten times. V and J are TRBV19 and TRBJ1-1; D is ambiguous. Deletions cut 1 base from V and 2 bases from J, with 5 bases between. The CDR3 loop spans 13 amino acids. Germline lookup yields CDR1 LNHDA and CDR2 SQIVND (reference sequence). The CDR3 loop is CASSIGSNTEAFF. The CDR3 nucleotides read TGTGCCAGTAGTATAGGCAGCAACACTGAAGCTTTCTTT. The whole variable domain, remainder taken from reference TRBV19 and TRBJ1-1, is DGGITQSPKYLFRKEGQNVTLSCEQNLNHDAMYWYRQDPGQGLRLIYYSQIVNDFQKGDIAEGYSVSREKKESFPLTVTSAQKNPTAFYLCASSIGSNTEAFFGQGTRLTVV.

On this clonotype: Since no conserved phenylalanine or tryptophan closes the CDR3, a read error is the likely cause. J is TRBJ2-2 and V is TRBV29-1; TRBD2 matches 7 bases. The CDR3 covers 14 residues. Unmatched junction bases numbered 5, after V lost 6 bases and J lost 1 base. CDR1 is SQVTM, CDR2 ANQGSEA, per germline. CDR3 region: CSVRAGKNTGELFL. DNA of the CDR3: TGCAGCGTGAGAGCGGGGAAGAACACCGGGGAGCTGTTTCTT.